This TCR beta chain was documented in a study of blood T cell repertoires in COVID-19. Overall study: Samples taken during acute and convalescent COVID-19 were collected in the United States, Italy and Spain.

Per germline, CDR1 SGHRS and CDR2 YFSETQ. Losses at the gene ends were 0 bases for V and 6 bases for J; bases not matched to a gene: 4. The CDR3 contains 15 residues. Authors' data handling: How many nucleated cells were present was estimated from reference gene primer amplification. Method: immunoSEQ multiplex PCR; TCRdb's copy keeps in-frame clones and lacks some. The D gene and trimming were derived from the DNA, and the V and J assignments and clone size from that table. The table has under 250,000 clones, about 82% seen once. The clonotype originates from a man aged 50-59 years with COVID-19, enrolled during active disease. The sequenced sample consisted of peripheral blood. The chain uses TRBV5-1 and TRBJ1-5; 9 bases are a match to TRBD1. The CDR3 spells CASSLDGTGTQPQHF. The CDR3 DNA sequence: TGCGCCAGCAGCTTGGATGGGACAGGGACTCAGCCCCAGCATTTT.